The clone carrying this T cell receptor beta chain occurred a few times. Germline V lookup: CDR1 MDHEN, CDR2 SYDVKM. V lost 2 bases and J lost 6, with 10 bases in between. This CDR3 contains 14 residues. Expressed TCRB transcripts were sequenced because the entire RNA isolate underwent reverse transcription. TCRdb's table, derived via immunoSEQ multiplex PCR, lists solely in-frame clones and lacks some. Of approximately 170,000 clones in the sample, approximately 8.4% are singletons; the top ten hold over 2%. These data originate in a study of beta chain features in type 1 diabetes. Input material: central memory CD4+ T cells from blood. The V call is TRBV28, the J call TRBJ2-2, with D possibly being TRBD2 (6 bases). The sequence came from a woman younger than 30 in good health. In DNA form, the CDR3 reads TGTGCCAGCAGTTTAACGGAGGGATCCGGGGAGCTGTTTTTT. Residues: CASSLTEGSGELFF.